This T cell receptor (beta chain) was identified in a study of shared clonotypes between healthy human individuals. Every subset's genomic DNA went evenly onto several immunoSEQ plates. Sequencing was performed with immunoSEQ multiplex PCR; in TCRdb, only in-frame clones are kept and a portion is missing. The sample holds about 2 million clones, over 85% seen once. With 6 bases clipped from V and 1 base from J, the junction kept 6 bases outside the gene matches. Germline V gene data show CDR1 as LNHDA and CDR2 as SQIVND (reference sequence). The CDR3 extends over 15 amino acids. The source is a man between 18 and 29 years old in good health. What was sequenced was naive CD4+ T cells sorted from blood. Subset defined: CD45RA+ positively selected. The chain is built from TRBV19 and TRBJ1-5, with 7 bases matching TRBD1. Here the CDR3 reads CASRETGESNQPQHF. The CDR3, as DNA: TGTGCCAGTAGGGAAACAGGGGAGAGCAATCAGCCCCAGCATTTT.